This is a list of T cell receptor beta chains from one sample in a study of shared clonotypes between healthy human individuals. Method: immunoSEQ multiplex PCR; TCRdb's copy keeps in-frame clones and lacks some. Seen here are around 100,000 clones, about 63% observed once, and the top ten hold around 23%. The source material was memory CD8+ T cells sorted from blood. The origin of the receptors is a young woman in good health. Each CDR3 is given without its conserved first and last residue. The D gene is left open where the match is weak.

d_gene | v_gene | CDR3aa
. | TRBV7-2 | ASSLLPEGYGYT
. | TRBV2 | ASMEGAEAF
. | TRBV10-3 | AISELRGGYYGYT
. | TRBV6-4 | ASSPGTGEAHTQY
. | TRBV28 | ASSKRTRYEQY
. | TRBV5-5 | ASSLDGSRSYEQY
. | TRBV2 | ASSYRAGSGYT
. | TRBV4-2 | ASSQVPGRGPF
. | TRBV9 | ASSVSGAHTQY
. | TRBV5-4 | ASSWGRHTGELF
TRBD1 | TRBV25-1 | ASSELGTGESSYYEQY
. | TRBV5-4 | ASSLVTGGYEQY
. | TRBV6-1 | ASSVSPDRTNYGYT
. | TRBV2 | ASLVGGTEAF
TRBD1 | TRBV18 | ASSRMGQGYEQY
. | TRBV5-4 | ASSSDIYQTGRGQY
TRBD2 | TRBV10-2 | ASRGDYPVGPQY
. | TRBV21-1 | ASSSALRAEQF
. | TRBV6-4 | ASSPDRLYDGYT
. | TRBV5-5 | ASSFLPNTEAF
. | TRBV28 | ASSDQIAPYNEQF
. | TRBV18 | ASSIGLSYEQY
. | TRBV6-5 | ASSLGDTEAF
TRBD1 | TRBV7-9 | ASSYAPRDRVNEQF
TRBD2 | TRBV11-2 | ASSPLAGAYEQY
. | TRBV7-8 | ASSQEASTDTQY
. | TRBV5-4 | ASSLEGHAFYEQY
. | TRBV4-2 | ASSQDMQGNQPQH
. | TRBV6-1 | ASSGIDGELF
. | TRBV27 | ASSQQGQGSNQPQH
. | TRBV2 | ASLQGYEQY
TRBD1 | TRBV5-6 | ASSLNRGLSNTEAF
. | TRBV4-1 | ASSPTEGGYGYT
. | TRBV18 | ASSPPSAGLSLFIMNTEAF
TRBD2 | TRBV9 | ASSAASGTNTGELF
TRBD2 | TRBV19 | ASSMGLAAYNEQF
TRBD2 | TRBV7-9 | ASSWGSGGLVEQF
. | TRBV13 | ASSLGAGDDSTEAF
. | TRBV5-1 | ASSRDHGAYNEQF